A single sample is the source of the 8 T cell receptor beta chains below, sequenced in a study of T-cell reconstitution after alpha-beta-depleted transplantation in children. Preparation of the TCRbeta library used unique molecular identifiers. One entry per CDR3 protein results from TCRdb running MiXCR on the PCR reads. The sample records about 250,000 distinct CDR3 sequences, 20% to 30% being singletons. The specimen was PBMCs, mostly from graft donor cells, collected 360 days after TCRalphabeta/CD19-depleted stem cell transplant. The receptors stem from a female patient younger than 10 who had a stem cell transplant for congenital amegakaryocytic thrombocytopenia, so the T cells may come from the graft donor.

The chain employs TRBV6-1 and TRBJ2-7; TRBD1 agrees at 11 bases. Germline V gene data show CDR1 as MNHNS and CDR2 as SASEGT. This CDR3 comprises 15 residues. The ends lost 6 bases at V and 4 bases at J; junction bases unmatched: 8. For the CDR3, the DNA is TGTGCCAGCAGCCGAGGACAGGGGGCAAAGTACGAGCAGTACTTC. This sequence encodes CASSRGQGAKYEQYF.

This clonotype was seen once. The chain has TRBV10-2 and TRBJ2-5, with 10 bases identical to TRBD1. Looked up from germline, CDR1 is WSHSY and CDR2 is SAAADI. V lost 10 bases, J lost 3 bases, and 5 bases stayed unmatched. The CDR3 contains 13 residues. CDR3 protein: CATTGQGKETQYF. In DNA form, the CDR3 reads TGCGCCACTACGGGACAGGGGAAAGAGACCCAGTACTTC.

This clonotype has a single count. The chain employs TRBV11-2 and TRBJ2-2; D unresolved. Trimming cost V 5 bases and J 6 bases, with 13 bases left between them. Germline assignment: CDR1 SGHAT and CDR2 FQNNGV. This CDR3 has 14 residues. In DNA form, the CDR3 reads TGTGCCAGCAGCCTACTTTGGCCGGCCGGGGAGCTGTTTTTT. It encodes CASSLLWPAGELFF.

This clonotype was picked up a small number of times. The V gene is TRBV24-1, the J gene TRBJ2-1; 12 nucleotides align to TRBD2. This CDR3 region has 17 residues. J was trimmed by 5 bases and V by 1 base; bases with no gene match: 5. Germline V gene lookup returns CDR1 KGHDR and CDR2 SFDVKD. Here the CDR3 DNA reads TGTGCCACCAGTGATTTTCCGACTAGCGGGAGCAACAATGAGCAGTTCTTC. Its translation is CATSDFPTSGSNNEQFF.

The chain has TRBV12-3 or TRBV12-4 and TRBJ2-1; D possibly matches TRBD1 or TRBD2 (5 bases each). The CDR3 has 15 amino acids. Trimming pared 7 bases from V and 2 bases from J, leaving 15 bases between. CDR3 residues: CASTPWGTPYNEQFF. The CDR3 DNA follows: TGTGCCAGCACCCCGTGGGGGACGCCCTACAATGAGCAGTTCTTC.

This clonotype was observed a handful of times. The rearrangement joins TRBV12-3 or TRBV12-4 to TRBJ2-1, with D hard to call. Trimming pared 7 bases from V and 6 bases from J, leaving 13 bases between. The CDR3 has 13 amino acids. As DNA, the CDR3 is TGTGCCAGCAAGAAAGGAATTTTCAATGAGCAGTTCTTC. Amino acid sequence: CASKKGIFNEQFF.

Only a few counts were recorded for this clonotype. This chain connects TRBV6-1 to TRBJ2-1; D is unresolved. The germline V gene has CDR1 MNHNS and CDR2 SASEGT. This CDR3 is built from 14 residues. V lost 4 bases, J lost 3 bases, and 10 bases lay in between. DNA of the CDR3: TGTGCCAGCAGTGGGCAATCGGGCTACAATGAGCAGTTCTTC. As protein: CASSGQSGYNEQFF.

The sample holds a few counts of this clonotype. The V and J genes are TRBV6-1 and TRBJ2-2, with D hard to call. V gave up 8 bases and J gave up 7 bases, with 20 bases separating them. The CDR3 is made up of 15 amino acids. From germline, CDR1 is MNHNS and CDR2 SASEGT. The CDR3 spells CASSHAVRKHGELFF. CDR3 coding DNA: TGTGCCAGCTCTCACGCCGTCCGGAAACACGGGGAGCTGTTTTTT.